The 19 T cell receptor beta chains below were found in one sample sequenced in a study of CD8+ T cells in alopecia areata. Extracted RNA was reverse transcribed into cDNA, the sequencing template. Sequenced by immunoSEQ multiplex PCR; TCRdb stores in-frame clones only, minus some. This sample yields roughly 120,000 clones, of which roughly 69% are seen a single time; approximately 3% belongs to the top ten. The specimen sequenced was CD4+ T cells sorted from blood. These receptors were obtained from a human donor in good health.

This clone has just a few counts. The V and J genes are TRBV29-1 and TRBJ2-1; D not certain. This CDR3 region has 10 residues. CDR1 SQVTM and CDR2 ANQGSEA come from the germline V gene. V shed 6 bases and J shed 5 bases, with 5 bases lying between them. The CDR3, as DNA: TGCAGCGTGAACGACAATGAGCAGTTCTTC. It yields the protein CSVNDNEQFF.

The chain couples TRBV4-1 to TRBJ2-5, with 8 bases identical to TRBD1. Germline V gene lookup returns CDR1 MGHRA and CDR2 YSYEKL. The CDR3 consists of 17 residues. Losses at the gene ends were 2 bases for V and 5 bases for J; bases not matched to a gene: 13. CDR3 loop: CASSQLGQGRARETQYF. The DNA of the CDR3 is TGCGCCAGCAGCCAACTCGGACAGGGAAGGGCAAGGGAGACCCAGTACTTC.

The V and J genes are TRBV10-3 and TRBJ1-1; TRBD1 aligns across 7 bases. This CDR3 is built from 15 residues. The germline gives CDR1 ENHRY, CDR2 SYGVKD. After removal of 0 bases from V and 2 bases from J, the junction contained 3 bases not matched to a gene. DNA for the CDR3: TGTGCCATCAGTGAGTCTGGACAGGCCAACACTGAAGCTTTCTTT. This encodes CAISESGQANTEAFF.

This clone was picked up one time. This chain connects TRBV29-1 to TRBJ2-5; 10 nucleotides line up with TRBD1. This CDR3 comprises 14 residues. Germline CDR1 is SQVTM and CDR2 is ANQGSEA. J was trimmed by 3 bases and V by 3 bases; bases with no gene match: 4. The DNA for the CDR3 is TGCAGCGTTGATTTCGGGACAGGGGAAGAGACCCAGTACTTC. It specifies CSVDFGTGEETQYF.

This chain links TRBV14 with TRBJ2-7; possibly TRBD1 for D (6 bases). The germline V gene has CDR1 SGHDN and CDR2 FVKESK. V lost 7 bases and J lost 3, with 13 bases in between. The CDR3 consists of 13 residues. In DNA, the CDR3 is TGTGCCAGCAACAGGGACGTGAGCTACGAGCAGTACTTC. Translation: CASNRDVSYEQYF.

This clone has only a few counts. This chain links TRBV15 with TRBJ1-2, with D hard to call. V was shortened by 3 bases and J by 4 bases, with 6 bases between the two germline ends. This CDR3 contains 12 residues. Germline V gene lookup returns CDR1 LNHNV and CDR2 YYDKDF (reference sequence). CDR3 nucleotide sequence: TGTGCCACCAGCAGGGACGGCTATGGCTACACCTTC. It codes for CATSRDGYGYTF.

The V call is TRBV4-1, the J call TRBJ1-2; TRBD1 might be the D (5 bases). V was pared by 3 bases and J by 4 bases, with 15 bases between. The CDR3 is 15 residues long. Germline assignment: CDR1 MGHRA and CDR2 YSYEKL. Here the CDR3 reads CASSQEGYPSYGYTF. The CDR3 coding sequence is TGCGCCAGCAGCCAGGAGGGGTACCCCTCCTATGGCTACACCTTC.

This clone was counted a single time. The rearrangement links TRBV15 to TRBJ1-5; D remains unclear. The CDR3 is 14 amino acids. Per germline, CDR1 LNHNV and CDR2 YYDKDF (reference sequence). The V end lost 0 bases, the J end lost 4 bases, and 7 bases lay between the germline ends. CDR3 in amino acids: CATSRDRLNQPQHF. CDR3 nucleotide sequence: TGTGCCACCAGCAGAGATCGCCTAAATCAGCCCCAGCATTTT.

The gene calls are TRBV25-1 and TRBJ2-3; D unclear. The germline CDR1 and CDR2 sequences are MGHDK and SYGVNS. Trimming pared 3 bases from V and 6 bases from J, leaving 10 bases between. The CDR3 loop spans 13 amino acids. The CDR3 sequence: CASSDQVRDTQYF. The CDR3 bases are TGTGCCAGCAGTGATCAAGTACGGGATACGCAGTATTTT.

The rearrangement uses TRBV13 and TRBJ1-1, with a possible D match to TRBD1 (5 bases). The V gene lost 5 bases and the J gene lost 0 bases, with 16 bases spanning the gap. This CDR3 is built from 16 residues. Germline V gene lookup returns CDR1 PRHDT and CDR2 FYEKMQ (reference sequence). Written as DNA, the CDR3 is TGTGCCAGCAGCCCCGGTGGGACCTTGATGAACACTGAAGCTTTCTTT. Translated: CASSPGGTLMNTEAFF.

The rearrangement joins TRBV27 to TRBJ2-5; the D gene could be TRBD1 or TRBD2 (6 bases each). Germline CDR1 MNHEY, CDR2 SMNVEV (reference sequence). Trimming cost V 9 bases and J 0 bases, with 14 bases left between them. The CDR3 spans 14 residues. In nucleotides, the CDR3 is TGTGCCAGTAGGTTGGGGGGCAACCAAGAGACCCAGTACTTC. Protein product: CASRLGGNQETQYF.

This clone was seen more than once but under ten times. J is TRBJ2-3 and V is TRBV30; D is possibly TRBD1 or TRBD2 (5 bases each). The CDR3 length is 15 residues. Per germline, CDR1 GTSNPN and CDR2 SVGIG (reference sequence). V gave up 4 bases and J gave up 4 bases, with 18 bases separating them. CDR3 sequence: CAWTPGAGRADTQYF. The CDR3, as DNA: TGTGCCTGGACCCCCGGGGCAGGGCGTGCAGATACGCAGTATTTT. The variable domain in full, with the rest retrieved from reference TRBV30 and TRBJ2-3, is SQTIHQWPATLVQPVGSPLSLECTVEGTSNPNLYWYRQAAGRGLQLLFYSVGIGQISSEVPQNLSASRPQDRQFILSSKKLLLSDSGFYLCAWTPGAGRADTQYFGPGTRLTVL.

This sequence joins TRBV14 and TRBJ2-1, with D maybe TRBD1 (5 bases). This CDR3 contains 15 residues. CDR1 and CDR2 from the germline V gene are SGHDN and FVKESK. The V and J ends lost 0 bases and 2 bases respectively, with 8 bases between them. The CDR3 sequence: CASSQERGPYNEQFF. DNA for the CDR3: TGTGCCAGCAGCCAAGAAAGGGGCCCCTACAATGAGCAGTTCTTC.

V usage is TRBV7-6 and J usage is TRBJ1-2, with unresolved D. CDR3 length: 14 amino acids. Trimming pared 1 base from V and 2 bases from J, leaving 8 bases between. Germline CDR1 SGHVS, CDR2 FNYEAQ. The CDR3 sequence: CASSLVPGNYGYTF. The CDR3 bases are TGTGCCAGCAGCTTAGTACCAGGAAACTATGGCTACACCTTC.

The chain is built from TRBV6-5 and TRBJ1-1; weak D call: TRBD1 (5 bases). Germline values: CDR1 MNHEY, CDR2 SVGAGI. Deletions cut 7 bases from V and 1 base from J, with 13 bases between. There are 14 residues in the CDR3. CDR3 in amino acids: CASTRDGSNTEAFF. As DNA, the CDR3 is TGTGCCAGCACCAGGGACGGTTCGAACACTGAAGCTTTCTTT.

The CDR3 is CASSLGLAPANEQFF. The CDR3 DNA sequence: TGCGCCAGCAGCCTGGGACTAGCGCCGGCCAATGAGCAGTTCTTC. The genes are TRBV5-1 and TRBJ2-1, with 10 positions matching TRBD2. Germline values: CDR1 SGHRS, CDR2 YFSETQ. CDR3 length: 15 residues. The trim removed 4 bases at V and 6 bases at J, leaving 7 bases unmatched.

The gene calls are TRBV6-1 and TRBJ2-3; the match to TRBD2 covers 7 bases. Germline V gives CDR1 MNHNS, CDR2 SASEGT. The CDR3 length is 16 residues. J gave up 0 bases and V 0 bases, and 3 bases lay outside the gene matches. Written as DNA, the CDR3 is TGTGCCAGCAGTGAAGCTGGGGGGGTAAGCACAGATACGCAGTATTTT. Residues: CASSEAGGVSTDTQYF.

The rearrangement links TRBV5-6 to TRBJ2-7, with TRBD1 identical over 9 bases. Germline V gene data show CDR1 as SGHDT and CDR2 as YYEEEE. This CDR3 has 16 amino acids. After removal of 1 base from V and 6 bases from J, the junction contained 11 bases not matched to a gene. The CDR3 region is CASSLISGTGLFEQYF. CDR3 nucleotide sequence: TGTGCCAGCAGCTTGATCTCCGGGACAGGGTTGTTCGAGCAGTACTTC.

This clone was seen a handful of times. The chain combines TRBV7-9 with TRBJ2-3; unclear D gene. V dropped 0 bases and J dropped 14 bases, with 3 bases sitting between them. Germline V gene sequence: CDR1 SEHNR, CDR2 FQNEAQ (reference sequence). This CDR3 is 9 amino acids long. The CDR3: CASSLAGYF. CDR3 coding DNA: TGTGCCAGCAGCTTAGCGGGGTATTTT.